This is a list of T cell receptor beta chains from one sample in a study of T cell responses to AZD1222 COVID-19 vaccine. Sequencing was performed with immunoSEQ multiplex PCR; in TCRdb, only in-frame clones are kept and a portion is missing. The sample lists about 120,000 clones; just over 90% were seen once. This sample comprised peripheral blood, obtained 28 days after the second AZD1222 dose. Source of these receptors: an adult who received the AZD1222 COVID-19 vaccine. CDR3s include the opening cysteine and the closing phenylalanine or tryptophan. D genes are given only for firm matches. Rows may omit the clone size; those that give it use once, few, many or a size class.

-	TRBV28	15	TRBD2	TRBJ2-1	TGTGCCAGCAGTTTAGCGGGAGGTGGTTACAATGAGCAGTTCTTC	CASSLAGGGYNEQFF
-	TRBV28	16	TRBD2	TRBJ2-5	TGTGCCAGCAGGGGTCCTAGCGGGAGGGAGCAAGAGACCCAGTACTTC	CASRGPSGREQETQYF
-	TRBV30	13	-	TRBJ2-5	TGTGCCTGGAGTTGGGACGCCGGAGAGACCCAGTACTTC	CAWSWDAGETQYF
-	TRBV7-9	13	TRBD1	TRBJ1-1	TGTGCCAGCACCCTAACAGGGGACGGGGAAGCTTTCTTT	CASTLTGDGEAFF
-	TRBV19	14	TRBD1	TRBJ1-1	TGTGCCAGTAGTATCTCACGACAGGGAACTGAAGCTTTCTTT	CASSISRQGTEAFF
-	TRBV20-1	13	TRBD1	TRBJ2-7	TGCAGTGCCAGTCGGGACAGGGTTTACGAGCAGTACTTC	CSASRDRVYEQYF
-	TRBV2	16	-	TRBJ1-1	TGTGCCAGCAGTGAGTGGGGGTCACAGGGTTACACTGAAGCTTTCTTT	CASSEWGSQGYTEAFF
medium-sized	TRBV19	16	TRBD1	TRBJ1-1	TGTGCCAGTAGTATTGGGGGAGACAGGGGTTGGACTGAAGCTTTCTTT	CASSIGGDRGWTEAFF
-	TRBV6-2/TRBV6-3	13	-	TRBJ2-7	TGTGCCAGCAGTTACTCGGGCCTGGGGAAGCAGTACTTC	CASSYSGLGKQYF
-	TRBV18	15	TRBD2	TRBJ2-7	TGTGCCAGCTCACCTGCGGGGGGCCCCTCCTACGAGCAGTACTTC	CASSPAGGPSYEQYF
-	TRBV12-5	17	-	TRBJ1-5	TGTGCTAGTGGACACCGCCGCCAGGCGATGAACAATCAGCCCCAGCATTTT	CASGHRRQAMNNQPQHF
-	TRBV7-8	16	-	TRBJ1-1	TGTGCCAGCAGCCCTAGGGCGGGGGACTTGAACACTGAAGCTTTCTTT	CASSPRAGDLNTEAFF
-	TRBV6-5	16	TRBD1	TRBJ1-1	TGTGCCAGCAGTTTCCTCAGGGGGCCCCTGAACACTGAAGCTTTCTTT	CASSFLRGPLNTEAFF
-	TRBV3-1/TRBV3-2	18	-	TRBJ1-2	TGTGCCAGCAGCCCTAACCCTCCGAATACATACTTTTCCTATGGCTACACCTTC	CASSPNPPNTYFSYGYTF
-	TRBV18	14	TRBD1	TRBJ2-3	TGTGCCAGCTCATCTCGGACAGGGGCAGATACGCAGTATTTT	CASSSRTGADTQYF
-	TRBV5-1	15	TRBD2	TRBJ2-7	TGCGCCAGCAGCTTCCTAGCGGGAGGGACGGGGGAGCAGTACTTC	CASSFLAGGTGEQYF
-	TRBV14	17	-	TRBJ2-2	TGTGCCAGCAGCCAAGGGGCCTCACAATGGAACACCGGGGAGCTGTTTTTT	CASSQGASQWNTGELFF
once	TRBV3-1/TRBV3-2	15	TRBD1	TRBJ1-6	TGTGCCAGCAGCCCCCGGGACAGGGAGGGTTCACCCCTCCACTTT	CASSPRDREGSPLHF
-	TRBV30	18	TRBD1	TRBJ2-2	TGTGCCTGGAGTGTACAACAGGGGGCGGGCAGAAGGTTCGGGGAGCTGTTTTTT	CAWSVQQGAGRRFGELFF
-	TRBV6-7	11	-	TRBJ1-2	TGTGCCAGCAGGTCCAGGAATGGCTACACCTTC	CASRSRNGYTF
-	TRBV3-1/TRBV3-2	14	-	TRBJ1-5	TGTGCCAGCAGCCAAGATATCAGCAATCAGCCCCAGCATTTT	CASSQDISNQPQHF
-	TRBV29-1	15	TRBD2	TRBJ2-3	TGCAGCGTTGGGGGGGGGTTTCCTAGCACAGATACGCAGTATTTT	CSVGGGFPSTDTQYF
-	TRBV12-3/TRBV12-4	11	-	TRBJ2-7	TGTGCCAGCAGTCCGGGGACGCCCCAGTACTTC	CASSPGTPQYF
-	TRBV5-5	15	TRBD2	TRBJ2-2	TGTGCCAGCAGTCAGACTAGCGGAATAACCGGGGAGCTGTTTTTT	CASSQTSGITGELFF
-	TRBV15	16	-	TRBJ1-2	TGTGCCACCAGCAGAGATCTCGGTACCATACTCTATGGCTACACCTTC	CATSRDLGTILYGYTF
-	TRBV27	19	-	TRBJ2-3	TGTGCCAGCAGTTTATCGTTTCAGGGGATGGGTAGAAGCACAGATACGCAGTATTTT	CASSLSFQGMGRSTDTQYF
-	TRBV2	13	-	TRBJ1-1	TGTGCCAGCAGTATCCGGGGGGCAGATGAAGCTTTCTTT	CASSIRGADEAFF
-	TRBV24-1	14	TRBD2	TRBJ2-2	TGTGCCACCAGTGTAGCGGGAGGGGCCGGGGAGCTGTTTTTT	CATSVAGGAGELFF
once	TRBV7-9	13	-	TRBJ1-4	TGTGCCAGCAGCTTAGGGCAGGGAGAAAAACTGTTTTTT	CASSLGQGEKLFF
-	TRBV28	13	-	TRBJ1-2	TGTGCCAGCAGCTCTGGGATGGTGAGTGGCTACACCTTC	CASSSGMVSGYTF
-	TRBV3-1/TRBV3-2	14	-	TRBJ2-1	TGTGCCAGCAGCCAAGGCCAGTTCTACAATGAGCAGTTCTTC	CASSQGQFYNEQFF
-	TRBV15	14	TRBD2	TRBJ2-1	TGTGCCACCAGAGAGGCGGGAGGTAGCAATGAGCAGTTCTTC	CATREAGGSNEQFF
-	TRBV5-1	16	TRBD2	TRBJ2-7	TGCGCCAGCAGCTTGGGGGGACTAGCGGGAGTGGTCGAGCAGTACTTC	CASSLGGLAGVVEQYF
-	TRBV2	18	TRBD1	TRBJ2-4	TGTGCCAGCAGTGGGACAGGGGGTAAATCGTTAGCCAAAAACATTCAGTACTTC	CASSGTGGKSLAKNIQYF
-	TRBV2	13	-	TRBJ1-6	TGTGCCAGCAGTAAAACAGGGAATTCACCCCTCCACTTT	CASSKTGNSPLHF
-	TRBV4-1	13	TRBD2	TRBJ2-1	TGCGCCAGCACAGCGGGATCCTACAATGAGCAGTTCTTC	CASTAGSYNEQFF
-	TRBV18	14	TRBD1	TRBJ1-1	TGTGCCAGCTCTCCGGACAGGGTGACGCCCCAAGCTTTCTTT	CASSPDRVTPQAFF
-	TRBV6-5	13	-	TRBJ2-7	TGTGCCAGCAGTTTGGACGTAACCTACGAGCAGTACTTC	CASSLDVTYEQYF
-	TRBV21-1	19	-	TRBJ2-7	TGTGCCAGCAGCACCGGACAGGGAGGAGCGGGAGTTGGGTCCTACGAGCAGTACTTC	CASSTGQGGAGVGSYEQYF
-	TRBV6-4	14	-	TRBJ1-5	TGTGCCAGCGGGCCTCCAGGGGCGACTCAGCCCCAGCATTTT	CASGPPGATQPQHF
-	TRBV12-3/TRBV12-4	13	-	TRBJ1-6	TGTGCCAGCAGAACACAGGAAAATTCACCCCTCCACTTT	CASRTQENSPLHF
-	TRBV30	14	-	TRBJ2-3	TGTGCCTGGAGTTTGAGCAGTCGCACAGATACGCAGTATTTT	CAWSLSSRTDTQYF
-	TRBV27	17	-	TRBJ2-7	TGTGCCAGCAGTCCCCGCTTGGGAGGGGGCCGCGGTTACGAGCAGTACTTC	CASSPRLGGGRGYEQYF
-	TRBV6-5	14	-	TRBJ1-1	TGTGCCAGCAGTCCCCAGAGAGTTGGGACTGAAGCTTTCTTT	CASSPQRVGTEAFF
-	TRBV10-1	17	-	TRBJ1-3	TGCGCCAGCAGTGAGTCGGGGAGGGACAAGTCGGGAAACACCATATATTTT	CASSESGRDKSGNTIYF
-	TRBV10-3	14	-	TRBJ1-1	TGTGCCATCAGTGAGACAGGGATGAACACTGAAGCTTTCTTT	CAISETGMNTEAFF
-	TRBV5-5	14	-	TRBJ2-3	TGTGCCAGCAGCTTGGTACCTAGCGCAGATACGCAGTATTTT	CASSLVPSADTQYF
-	TRBV6-7	16	-	TRBJ1-5	TGTGCCAGCAGACCCTACAGGGTTGACGACAATCAGCCCCAGCATTTT	CASRPYRVDDNQPQHF
-	TRBV6-5	14	TRBD1	TRBJ1-2	TGTGCCAGCAGGCCACAGGGGAAACTCTATGGCTACACCTTC	CASRPQGKLYGYTF
-	TRBV5-5	14	-	TRBJ2-1	TGTGCCAGCAGCTCCGGGACATCGCGGACTCGGCAGTTCTTC	CASSSGTSRTRQFF
-	TRBV6-1	14	-	TRBJ1-5	TGTGCCAGCAGTGAATCCCTCGGTGATCAGCCCCAGCATTTT	CASSESLGDQPQHF
-	TRBV3-1/TRBV3-2	12	-	TRBJ2-3	TGTGCCAGCAGCCCGGGGAGAGATACGCAGTATTTT	CASSPGRDTQYF
-	TRBV11-2	14	TRBD1	TRBJ1-1	TGTGCCAGCAGCTTACAGGGGGCTTACACTGAAGCTTTCTTT	CASSLQGAYTEAFF